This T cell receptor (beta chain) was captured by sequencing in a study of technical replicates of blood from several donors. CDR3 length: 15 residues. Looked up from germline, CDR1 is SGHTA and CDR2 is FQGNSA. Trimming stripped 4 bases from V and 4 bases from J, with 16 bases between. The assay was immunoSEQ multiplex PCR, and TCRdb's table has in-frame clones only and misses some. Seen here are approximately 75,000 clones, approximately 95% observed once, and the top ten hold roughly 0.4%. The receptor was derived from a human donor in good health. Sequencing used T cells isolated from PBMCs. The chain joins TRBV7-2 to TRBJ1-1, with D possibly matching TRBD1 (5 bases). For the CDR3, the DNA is TGTGCCAGCAGCTCGCACGGGGGTGTAGGCACTGAAGCTTTCTTT. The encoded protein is CASSSHGGVGTEAFF.